These 21 T cell receptor beta chains were all obtained from the same sample, sequenced in a study of blood T cell repertoires in COVID-19. Sequencing was performed with immunoSEQ multiplex PCR; in TCRdb, only in-frame clones are kept and a portion is missing. This sample has under 75,000 clones; roughly three quarters occur once, and the top ten carry 4.5% to 7%. The sequenced sample was peripheral blood. All receptors derive from a woman in her 70s with acute or convalescent COVID-19.

This clone is a singleton in its sample. The gene calls are TRBV29-1 and TRBJ1-2, with TRBD1 as a possible D gene (6 bases). Trimming removed 3 bases at V and 4 bases at J, with 18 bases between. The CDR3 contains 15 residues. Germline assignment: CDR1 SQVTM and CDR2 ANQGSEA. The CDR3 DNA reads as TGCAGCGTTGAGGTATTGGGGGCGCTTAGCTATGGCTACACCTTC. It codes for CSVEVLGALSYGYTF. Based on the CDR3 plus reference TRBV29-1 and TRBJ1-2, the full variable domain is SAVISQKPSRDICQRGTSLTIQCQVDSQVTMMFWYRQQPGQSLTLIATANQGSEATYESGFVIDKFPISRPNLTFSTLTVSNMSPEDSSIYLCSVEVLGALSYGYTFGSGTRLTVV.

V gene TRBV7-2 combines with J gene TRBJ1-1; TRBD1 agrees at 7 bases. The J segment lost 2 bases and the V segment lost 5 bases, leaving 5 bases of the junction unmatched. This CDR3 is 14 amino acids long. CDR1 SGHTA and CDR2 FQGNSA come from the germline V gene. In DNA form, the CDR3 reads TGTGCCAGCAGCCGGGACAGAGCTAACACTGAAGCTTTCTTT. Encoded protein: CASSRDRANTEAFF.

The chain recombines TRBV5-6 with TRBJ1-1, with 9 bases lining up with TRBD1. CDR1 SGHDT and CDR2 YYEEEE come from the germline V gene. The V gene end was trimmed by 4 bases and the J gene end by 1 base; junction bases not matched to a gene: 11. There are 17 residues in the CDR3. The CDR3 sequence: CASSLPRLTGGNTEAFF. For the CDR3, the DNA is TGTGCCAGCAGCCTACCCCGCTTGACAGGGGGGAACACTGAAGCTTTCTTT.

The rearrangement joins TRBV3-1 (or the pseudogene TRBV3-2) to TRBJ1-5; D is ambiguous. The germline V and J ends were trimmed by 0 bases and 3 bases, with 9 bases remaining between them. The CDR3 sequence is 15 residues long. The germline CDR1 and CDR2 sequences are LGHDT and YNNKEL (reference sequence). DNA of the CDR3: TGTGCCAGCAGCCAAGATCTTGGCATCAATCAGCCCCAGCATTTT. Translation gives CASSQDLGINQPQHF.

The CDR3: CASSRDRVSSYEQYF. CDR3 in DNA: TGTGCCAGCAGCCGGGACAGGGTCAGCTCCTACGAGCAGTACTTC. The rearrangement links TRBV7-2 to TRBJ2-7; 9 nucleotides align to TRBD1. CDR3 length: 15 residues. The V segment lost 5 bases and the J segment 0 bases; nucleotides outside the gene matches: 5. Looked up from germline, CDR1 is SGHTA and CDR2 is FQGNSA.

The rearrangement joins TRBV7-2 to TRBJ1-2; maybe TRBD1 (5 bases). Germline V gene sequence: CDR1 SGHTA, CDR2 FQGNSA. CDR3 size: 13 residues. V lost 4 bases and J 4 bases, leaving 10 bases between the germline ends. CDR3 amino acids: CASSSRRAYGYTF. The CDR3 coding sequence is TGTGCCAGCAGCTCCCGCAGGGCCTATGGCTACACCTTC.

This clone has only a few counts. The V and J genes are TRBV25-1 and TRBJ1-2; D gene unclear. Germline values: CDR1 MGHDK, CDR2 SYGVNS. The CDR3 spans 12 residues. Trimming removed 5 bases from V and 7 bases from J, with 11 bases in between. CDR3 amino acids: CASSFSSAGYTF. As DNA, the CDR3 is TGTGCCAGCAGTTTCAGTTCCGCTGGCTACACCTTC.

J is TRBJ1-4 and V is TRBV15; TRBD1 agrees at 10 bases. The V gene end was trimmed by 0 bases and the J gene end by 11 bases; junction bases not matched to a gene: 9. In germline, CDR1 is LNHNV, CDR2 YYDKDF (reference sequence). This CDR3 contains 16 residues. This chain's CDR3 is CATSRDTPGTGEKLFF. For the CDR3, the DNA is TGTGCCACCAGCAGAGATACCCCGGGGACAGGGGAGAAACTGTTTTTT.

This clone turned up a few times. This chain links TRBV6-6 with TRBJ2-7; perhaps TRBD2 as D (6 bases). Per germline, CDR1 MNHNY and CDR2 SVGAGI (reference sequence). The CDR3 has 15 amino acids. The V end was cut by 0 bases, the J end by 0 bases, with 9 bases between. CDR3 sequence reads: CASSYSGGSSYEQYF. The CDR3 DNA reads as TGTGCCAGCAGTTACTCGGGGGGTAGCTCCTACGAGCAGTACTTC.

The V gene is TRBV12-5, the J gene TRBJ2-2; 9 bases align to TRBD1. J was trimmed by 1 base and V by 4 bases; bases with no gene match: 7. The CDR3 totals 17 residues. Germline assignment: CDR1 LGHNT and CDR2 FRNRAP. The CDR3 spells CASGYDRGTGNTGELFF. The CDR3 DNA follows: TGTGCTAGTGGTTATGACAGGGGGACAGGGAACACCGGGGAGCTGTTTTTT.

Concerning this clone itself: Germline is not matched at one junction end, which may reflect a read error. The gene calls are TRBV5-5 and TRBJ1-2, with D possibly TRBD1 on 5 matching bases. Germline V CDR1 and CDR2: SGHKS, YYEKEE (reference sequence). The CDR3 length is 15 residues. The CDR3 protein is CASSLAWSPRTIREF. The CDR3 DNA sequence: TGTGCCAGCAGCTTGGCCTGGTCCCCCAGGACAATAAGGGAATTC. The whole variable domain, filled in from reference TRBV5-5 and TRBJ1-2, reads DAGVTQSPTHLIKTRGQQVTLRCSPISGHKSVSWYQQVLGQGPQFIFQYYEKEERGRGNFPDRFSARQFPNYSSELNVNALLLGDSALYLCASSLAWSPRTIREFGSGTRLTVV.

The V gene is TRBV2, the J gene TRBJ2-1, with 14 bases that match TRBD2. V shed 4 bases, J shed 1 base, and the junction held 9 bases outside the gene matches. The V gene's germline CDR1 is SNHLY and CDR2 FYNNEI. The CDR3 extends over 19 amino acids. The CDR3 DNA sequence: TGTGCCAGCAGTGGCCCGACTAGCGGGGGGGCCAAATCCTACAATGAGCAGTTCTTC. This codes for CASSGPTSGGAKSYNEQFF.

V gene TRBV7-9 combines with J gene TRBJ2-3, with 8 positions matching TRBD1. The length of the CDR3 is 17 residues. Germline V gene sequence: CDR1 SEHNR, CDR2 FQNEAQ (reference sequence). Unmatched junction bases numbered 10, after V lost 2 bases and J lost 3 bases. The CDR3 here is CASSLPWTGSDTDTQYF. CDR3 sequence (DNA): TGTGCCAGCAGCTTACCCTGGACAGGGTCGGATACAGATACGCAGTATTTT.

V is TRBV2 and J is TRBJ1-1; 8 bases fit TRBD1. This CDR3 comprises 14 residues. The V and J ends lost 5 bases and 5 bases, in that order; junction bases with no gene match: 7. The germline V gene encodes CDR1 SNHLY and CDR2 FYNNEI. The CDR3 bases are TGTGCCAGCAGTCCCGACAGGGGATTGACTGAAGCTTTCTTT. This encodes CASSPDRGLTEAFF.

The chain is built from TRBV10-3 and TRBJ2-1, with a possible D match to TRBD2 (7 bases). The CDR3 has 16 residues. CDR1 ENHRY and CDR2 SYGVKD come from the germline V gene. V was clipped by 4 bases and J by 7 bases, with 20 bases between them. The CDR3, as DNA: TGTGCCATCAGTGCCACGGGGGGCTCCCAAGGAAATGAGCAGTTCTTC. It codes for CAISATGGSQGNEQFF.

This clone turned up a few times. V gene TRBV6-5 combines with J gene TRBJ2-3; 8 positions match TRBD1. The CDR3 is 15 residues long. Looked up from germline, CDR1 is MNHEY and CDR2 is SVGAGI. Trimming cost V 7 bases and J 1 base; bases outside gene matches: 7. This chain's CDR3 is CASTSGTGRTDTQYF. The CDR3 region has the DNA TGTGCCAGCACCTCCGGGACAGGTCGCACAGATACGCAGTATTTT.

The chain joins TRBV29-1 to TRBJ1-2, with 7 bases fitting TRBD1. Per the germline V gene, CDR1 is SQVTM and CDR2 is ANQGSEA. The CDR3 consists of 16 residues. V shed 4 bases, J shed 6 bases, and the junction held 17 bases outside the gene matches. In DNA form, the CDR3 reads TGCAGCGTTGTCGAACCATCAACAGGGGATTATAATGGCTACACCTTC. Encoded protein: CSVVEPSTGDYNGYTF.

The rearrangement uses TRBV27 and TRBJ1-1; 7 bases align to TRBD1. CDR3 length: 15 amino acids. J was trimmed by 5 bases and V by 5 bases; bases with no gene match: 11. Germline CDR1 reads MNHEY; CDR2 reads SMNVEV (reference sequence). The CDR3 region has the DNA TGTGCCAGCAGTCCCACAGGGGCGAGAAGAACTGAAGCTTTCTTT. Translating gives CASSPTGARRTEAFF.

This clone has a single count. The genes are TRBV11-2 and TRBJ1-3, with D perhaps TRBD1 (6 bases). The ends were cut back, 4 bases at V and 6 bases at J, with 13 bases in the middle. This CDR3 comprises 14 residues. CDR1 SGHAT and CDR2 FQNNGV come from the germline V gene. CDR3 nucleotides: TGTGCCAGCAGCTCCGGGGGGGGCCTAAACACCATATATTTT. Translated: CASSSGGGLNTIYF.

The chain has TRBV12-5 and TRBJ2-1, with a weak D call TRBD1 (5 bases). Germline lookup yields CDR1 LGHNT and CDR2 FRNRAP. The ends were cut back, 6 bases at V and 7 bases at J, with 22 bases in the middle. The CDR3 runs 16 residues. CDR3 loop: CASGEGQGALRNEQFF. DNA of the CDR3: TGTGCTAGTGGGGAAGGTCAAGGGGCTCTTAGGAATGAGCAGTTCTTC. Full variable domain (outside the CDR3, taken from reference TRBV12-5 and TRBJ2-1): DARVTQTPRHKVTEMGQEVTMRCQPILGHNTVFWYRQTMMQGLELLAYFRNRAPLDDSGMPKDRFSAEMPDATLATLKIQPSEPRDSAVYFCASGEGQGALRNEQFFGPGTRLTVL.

The rearrangement joins TRBV2 to TRBJ2-4; 14 bases match TRBD2. V trimming: 6 bases; J trimming: 9 bases; junction bases outside the gene matches: 7. The germline V gene encodes CDR1 SNHLY and CDR2 FYNNEI. This CDR3 has 15 amino acids. CDR3 amino acids: CASRLGLAGVGIQYF. As DNA, the CDR3 is TGTGCCAGCAGACTGGGACTAGCGGGGGTGGGCATTCAGTACTTC.